This T cell receptor beta chain is drawn from a study of CDR3 diversity in severe acne. The length of the CDR3 is 17 residues. Germline assignment: CDR1 SQVTM and CDR2 ANQGSEA. Trimming removed 1 base from V and 0 bases from J; junction bases left unmatched: 6. One entry per CDR3 protein, called by TCRdb with MiXCR from the PCR reads. The repertoire holds about 84,000 distinct CDR3 sequences, 51% seen once, with roughly an eighth in the top ten. V usage is TRBV29-1 and J usage is TRBJ2-5, with 12 positions matching TRBD2. The TCR comes from a male donor in good health, without acne. Source material: blood. CDR3 sequence reads: CSVEGTSGNLYQETQYF. CDR3 nucleotide sequence: TGCAGCGTTGAAGGGACTAGCGGGAACCTGTACCAAGAGACCCAGTACTTC.